The present T cell receptor (beta chain) was sequenced within a study of T cells in Graves' hyperthyroidism and ophthalmopathy. Regarding the study as a whole: Ophthalmopathy could be told apart from stable hyperthyroidism with a 13 V-J model.

Clinical symptoms, serum thyroxine and TRAb, thyroid ultrasound and orbital computed tomography were used for the diagnoses. Blood dates from first hyperthyroidism diagnosis, before any ophthalmopathy symptoms. 9 to 10 ml fresh peripheral blood yielded the PBMCs. The CDR3 regions of TCR beta were amplified from RNA transcripts. Primed by the HTBI set, a first-round RT-PCR was run on the TCR CDR3. In TCRdb, the multiplex PCR reads were re-called with MiXCR into one record per CDR3 protein. The sample holds over 200,000 distinct CDR3 sequences, about 15% seen once. At least ten counts were recorded for this clonotype. Its antigen is currently unknown. The receptor was derived from a woman aged 40 to 50 with Graves' hyperthyroidism that later progressed to Graves' ophthalmopathy. The sequenced sample consisted of blood.

Written as DNA, the CDR3 is TGCGCCAGCAGCTTGGAGGCTAGCGGGAGTGTAACCTACGAGCAGTACTTC. Its translation is CASSLEASGSVTYEQYF. The chain is built from TRBV5-1 and TRBJ2-7; TRBD2 agrees at 10 bases. This CDR3 has 17 residues. Trimming removed 0 bases from V and 2 bases from J; junction bases left unmatched: 8. Germline loops: CDR1 SGHRS, CDR2 YFSETQ. Using reference TRBV5-1 and TRBJ2-7 for the parts outside the CDR3, the full variable domain is KAGVTQTPRYLIKTRGQQVTLSCSPISGHRSVSWYQQTPGQGLQFLFEYFSETQRNKGNFPGRFSGRQFSNSRSEMNVSTLELGDSALYLCASSLEASGSVTYEQYFGPGTRLTVT.